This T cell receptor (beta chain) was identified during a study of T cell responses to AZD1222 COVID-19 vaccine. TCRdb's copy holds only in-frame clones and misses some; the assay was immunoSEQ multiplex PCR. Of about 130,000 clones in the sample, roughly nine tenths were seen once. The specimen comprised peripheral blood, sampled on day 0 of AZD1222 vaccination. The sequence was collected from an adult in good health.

The DNA for the CDR3 is TGTGCCACCAGCAGAGATTTGGCCGGGACAGGGGTTCAGCCCCAGCATTTT. It specifies CATSRDLAGTGVQPQHF. The chain combines TRBV15 with TRBJ1-5; 10 bases match TRBD1. Germline CDR1 LNHNV, CDR2 YYDKDF (reference sequence). The trim removed 0 bases at V and 6 bases at J, leaving 8 bases unmatched. The CDR3 runs 17 residues.